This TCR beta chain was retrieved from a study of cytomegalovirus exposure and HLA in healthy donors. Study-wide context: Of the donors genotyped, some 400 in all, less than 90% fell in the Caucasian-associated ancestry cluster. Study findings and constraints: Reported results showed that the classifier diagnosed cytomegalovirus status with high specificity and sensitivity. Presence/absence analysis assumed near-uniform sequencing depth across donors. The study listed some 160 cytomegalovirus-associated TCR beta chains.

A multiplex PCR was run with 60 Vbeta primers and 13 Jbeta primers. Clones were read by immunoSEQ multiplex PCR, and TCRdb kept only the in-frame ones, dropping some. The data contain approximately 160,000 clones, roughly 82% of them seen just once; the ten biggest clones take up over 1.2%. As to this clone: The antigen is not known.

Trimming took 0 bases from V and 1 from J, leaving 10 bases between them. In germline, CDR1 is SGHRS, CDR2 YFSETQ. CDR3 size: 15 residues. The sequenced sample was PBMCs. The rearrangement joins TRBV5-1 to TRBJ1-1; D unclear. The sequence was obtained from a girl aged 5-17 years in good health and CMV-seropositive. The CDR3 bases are TGCGCCAGCAGCTTGGCTGCAGCGACGAACACTGAAGCTTTCTTT. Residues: CASSLAAATNTEAFF.